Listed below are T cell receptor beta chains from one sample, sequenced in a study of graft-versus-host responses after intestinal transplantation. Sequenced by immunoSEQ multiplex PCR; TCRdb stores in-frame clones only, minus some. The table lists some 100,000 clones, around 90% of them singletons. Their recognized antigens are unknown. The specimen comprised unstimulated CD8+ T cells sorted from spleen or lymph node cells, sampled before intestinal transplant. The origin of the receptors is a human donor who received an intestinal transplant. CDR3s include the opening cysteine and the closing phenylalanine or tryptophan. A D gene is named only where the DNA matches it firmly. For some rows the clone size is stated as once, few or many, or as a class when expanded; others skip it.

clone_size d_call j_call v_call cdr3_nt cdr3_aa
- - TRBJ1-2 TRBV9 TGTGCCAGCAGCGTAGGCGAGGGTGGCATCTATGGCTACACCTTC CASSVGEGGIYGYTF
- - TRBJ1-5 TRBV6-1 TGTGCCAGCAGTGAAATTCGTGGCAGAGAAAATCAGCCCCAGCATTTT CASSEIRGRENQPQHF
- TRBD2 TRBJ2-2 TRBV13 TGTGCCAGCAGCTTAGAAACCCCGGGACTAGCGGGGGACACCGGGGAGCTGTTTTTT CASSLETPGLAGDTGELFF
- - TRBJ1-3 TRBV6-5 TGTGCCAGCAGCCTCCCGGGGGGCAACACCATATATTTT CASSLPGGNTIYF
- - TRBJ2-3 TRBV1 TGCACCAGCAGCCAGGAGACCTCCAACAGGGGTAGAGCCACGCAGTATTTT CTSSQETSNRGRATQYF
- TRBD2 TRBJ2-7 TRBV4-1 TGCGCCAGCAGCCAACCGGGACTAGACCCGTACGAGCAGTACTTC CASSQPGLDPYEQYF
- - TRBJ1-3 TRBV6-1 TGTGCCAGCAGTGAAAGACAGGCCAACTCTGGAAACACCATATATTTT CASSERQANSGNTIYF
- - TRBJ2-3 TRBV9 TGTGCCAGCAGCGTAGGTAATGATGACACAGATACGCAGTATTTT CASSVGNDDTDTQYF
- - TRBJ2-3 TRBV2 TGTGCCAGCAGTGAAGTGGGACCGGTACTCACAGATACGCAGTATTTT CASSEVGPVLTDTQYF
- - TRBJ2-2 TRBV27 TGTGCCAGCAGTTTACTCCCCGGGGAGCTGTTTTTT CASSLLPGELFF
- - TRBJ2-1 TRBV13 TGTGCCAGCAGCCCCCGGTCCCGAGGGAATGAGCAGTTCTTC CASSPRSRGNEQFF
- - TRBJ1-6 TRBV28 TGTGCCAGCAGTTTACTCGGTGGCGGGGGCGATCCGGGACCGTATAATTCACCCCTCCACTTT CASSLLGGGGDPGPYNSPLHF
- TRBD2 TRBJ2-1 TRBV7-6 TGTGCCAGCAGCCAGCGGGAGGGCACCTACAATGAGCAGTTCTTC CASSQREGTYNEQFF
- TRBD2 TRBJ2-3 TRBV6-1 TGTGCCAGCCTAGCGGGAGACACGCAGTATTTT CASLAGDTQYF
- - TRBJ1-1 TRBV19 TGTGCCAGTAGTCTTGAACTGGAGACGGTCCCTGAAGCTTTCTTT CASSLELETVPEAFF
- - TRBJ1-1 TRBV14 TGTGCCAGCAGCCAGAGTGTTGGCCTGAACACTGAAGCTTTCTTT CASSQSVGLNTEAFF
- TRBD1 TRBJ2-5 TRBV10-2 TGCGCCAGCAGAAGGGACAGGGAGGGTCCTGGGACCCAGTACTTC CASRRDREGPGTQYF
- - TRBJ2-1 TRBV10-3 TGTGCCGCGACCGGGCCCTACGACGATCAGCAGTTCTTC CAATGPYDDQQFF
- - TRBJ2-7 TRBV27 TGTGCCAGCAGTTTAAACCTGGCAGGGTTTTTGTCGGGTGTGCACGAGCAGTACTTC CASSLNLAGFLSGVHEQYF
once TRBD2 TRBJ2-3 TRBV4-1 TGCGCCAGCAGCCTGGGAGGGGCCGGAGATACGCAGTATTTT CASSLGGAGDTQYF
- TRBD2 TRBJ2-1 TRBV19 TGTGCCAGTATGAACTTACCCGGACTAGCGGAGGGGGCGGTTGGTGAGCAGTTCTTC CASMNLPGLAEGAVGEQFF
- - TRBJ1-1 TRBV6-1 TGTGCCAGCAGTGCCACCGGGGGGCGCACTGAAGCTTTCTTT CASSATGGRTEAFF
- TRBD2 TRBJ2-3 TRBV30 TGTGCCAGCCTGGGAGGGAGAGATACGCAGTATTTT CASLGGRDTQYF
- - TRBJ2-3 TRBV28 TGTGCCAGCAGTTTATCGGGCAGGGCGGCAGATACGCAGTATTTT CASSLSGRAADTQYF
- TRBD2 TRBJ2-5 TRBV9 TGTGCCAGCAGCGTAGCTACTCGGTGGGGCGGGGGGGAGACCCAGTACTTC CASSVATRWGGGETQYF
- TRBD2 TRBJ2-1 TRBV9 TGTGCCAGCAGCGCCCCGGGGAGGGGTGAGCAGTTCTTC CASSAPGRGEQFF
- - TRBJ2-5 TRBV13 TGTGCCAGCAGCCAAAACTGGGCTGGAGAAGAGACCCAGTACTTC CASSQNWAGEETQYF
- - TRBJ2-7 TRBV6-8 TGTGCCAGCAGTTACTCGAATCGAGGCAGTTCTAACTTC CASSYSNRGSSNF
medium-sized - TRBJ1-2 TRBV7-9 TGTGCCAGCAGTAGGTCCTACGGCTACACCTTC CASSRSYGYTF
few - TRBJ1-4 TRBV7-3 TGTGCCAGCAGCTTAGGGAATGAAAAACTGTTTTTT CASSLGNEKLFF
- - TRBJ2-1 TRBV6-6 TGTGCCAGCTGGGCGGGGGCGTCCTACAATGAGCAGTTCTTC CASWAGASYNEQFF
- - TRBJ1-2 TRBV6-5 TGTGCCAGCAGTTACCTCACACCCTCCGGGGGCTACACCTTC CASSYLTPSGGYTF
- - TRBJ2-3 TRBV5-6 TGTGCCAGCAGCTTGTCCGGCTACCGAACGCAGTATTTT CASSLSGYRTQYF
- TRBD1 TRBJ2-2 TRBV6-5 TGTGCCAGCAGTACGGGGGACAGGGCGTTGTTTTTT CASSTGDRALFF
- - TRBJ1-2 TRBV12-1 TGTGCCAGCAGCTTTGAAGACAACTACACCTTC CASSFEDNYTF
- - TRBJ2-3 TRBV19 TGTGCCAGTAGTCATTGGCAGGGGTTCACAGATACGCAGTATTTT CASSHWQGFTDTQYF
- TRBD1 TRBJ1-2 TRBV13 TGTGCCAGCAGCGGAACGGGACAGGCCTATGGCTACACCTTC CASSGTGQAYGYTF
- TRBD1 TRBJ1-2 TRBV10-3 TGTGCCAGCAGTCCCGGGGCCGGGACAGTCTATGGCTACACCTTC CASSPGAGTVYGYTF
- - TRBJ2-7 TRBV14 TGTGCCAGCAGTAGCGGCAGCTTTTACGAGCAGTACTTC CASSSGSFYEQYF
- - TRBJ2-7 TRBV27 TGTGCCAGCAGTTTATTAGGGGCAGGCTACGAGCAGTACTTC CASSLLGAGYEQYF
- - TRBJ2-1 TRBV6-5 TGTGCCAGCAGTTACTCAGGGTACAATGAGCAGTTCTTC CASSYSGYNEQFF
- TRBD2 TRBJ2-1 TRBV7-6 TGTGCCAGCAGCTTAGGCCTGGGACTAGCGGGAGGGGAGCAGTTCTTC CASSLGLGLAGGEQFF
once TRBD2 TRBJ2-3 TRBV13 TGTGCCAGCAGCTCCGCGGGGGGCACAGATACGCAGTATTTT CASSSAGGTDTQYF
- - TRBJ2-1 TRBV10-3 TGTGCCGCGGGGGCAATTCCGAATGAGCAGTTCTTC CAAGAIPNEQFF
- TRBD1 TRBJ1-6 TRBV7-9 TGTGCCAGCAGCGAGCTCGACAGGGGGCCCTCCTATAATTCACCCCTCCACTTT CASSELDRGPSYNSPLHF
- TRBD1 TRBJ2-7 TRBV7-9 TGTGCCAGCAGCACCAGGACAGGCCAGGTCGACGAGCAGTACTTC CASSTRTGQVDEQYF
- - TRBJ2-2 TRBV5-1 TGCGCCAGCAGTCATTACGGCGGGGAGCTGTTTTTT CASSHYGGELFF
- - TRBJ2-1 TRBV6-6 TGTGCCAGCAGTTACTCGGGATCTTACAATGAGCAGTTCTTC CASSYSGSYNEQFF
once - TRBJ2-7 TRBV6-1 TGTGCCAGCAGTGAATCAGTCTACGAGCAGTACTTC CASSESVYEQYF
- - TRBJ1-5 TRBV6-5 TGTGCCAGCAGTTACGGCGGAGGTAGCAATCAGCCCCAGCATTTT CASSYGGGSNQPQHF
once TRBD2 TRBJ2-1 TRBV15 TGTGCCACCAGCCCAAGCGGACTAGCGGGAGTATATGAGCAGTTCTTC CATSPSGLAGVYEQFF
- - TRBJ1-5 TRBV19 TGTGCCAGTAGCCCTCCAGATCAGCCCCAGCATTTT CASSPPDQPQHF
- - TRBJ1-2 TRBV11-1 TGTGCCAGCAGCCCAGGGCCCGGGCCCTATGGCTACACCTTC CASSPGPGPYGYTF
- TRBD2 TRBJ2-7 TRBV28 TGTGCCAGCAGTTCTTTTGTCCGGGGGGCCTACGAGCAGTACTTC CASSSFVRGAYEQYF
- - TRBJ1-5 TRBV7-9 TGTGCCAGCAGCTTAGCGGGACCGAGCAATCAGCCCCAGCATTTT CASSLAGPSNQPQHF
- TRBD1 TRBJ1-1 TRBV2 TGTGCCAGCAGTGAGGGTCAGGGGGGGCCTGAAGCTTTCTTT CASSEGQGGPEAFF
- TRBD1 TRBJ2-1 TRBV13 TGTGCCAGCAGCCGCCAGGGGGATGAGCAGTTCTTC CASSRQGDEQFF
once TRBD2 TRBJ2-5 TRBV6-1 TGTGCCAGCAGTAGGACTAGCGGGACAGAGACCCAGTACTTC CASSRTSGTETQYF
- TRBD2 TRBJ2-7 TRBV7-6 TGTGCCAGCAGCTCAGACCCCTCCAACGCGAGGGACTACTACGAGCAGTACTTC CASSSDPSNARDYYEQYF
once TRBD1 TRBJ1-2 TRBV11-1 TGTGCCAGCAGCCAGGGACAGGCGAACGCTAACTATGGCTACACCTTC CASSQGQANANYGYTF